Below are 15 T cell receptor beta chains sequenced from a single sample in a study of circulating tumor DNA in untreated peripheral T-cell lymphoma. This table comes from immunoSEQ multiplex PCR, and its TCRdb copy is limited to in-frame clones, with some not included. This table has around 10,000 clones, under 80% appearing once. The sequenced material came from tumor tissue. The receptors shown here come from a human donor with peripheral T-cell lymphoma.

This chain uses TRBV7-6 with TRBJ1-2, with a tentative D call TRBD1 (6 bases). Germline-derived CDR1 and CDR2 are SGHVS and FNYEAQ. V was trimmed by 5 bases and J by 3 bases, leaving 13 bases between them. The CDR3 spans 14 residues. DNA of the CDR3: TGTGCCAGCAGCCTCCGCGGGGGCGACTATGGCTACACCTTC. Its translation: CASSLRGGDYGYTF.

The chain has TRBV30 and TRBJ1-1, with D perhaps TRBD1 (5 bases). Germline values: CDR1 GTSNPN, CDR2 SVGIG (reference sequence). V was cut by 4 bases and J by 1 base, with 10 bases left in between. The CDR3 contains 13 residues. CDR3 sequence: CAWKWGTNTEAFF. In DNA form, the CDR3 reads TGTGCCTGGAAATGGGGGACGAACACTGAAGCTTTCTTT.

The gene calls are TRBV11-3 and TRBJ2-7, with TRBD1 matching over 12 bases. From germline, CDR1 is SGHNT and CDR2 YENEEA. The J segment lost 5 bases and the V segment lost 3 bases, leaving 5 bases of the junction unmatched. This CDR3 has 15 amino acids. In DNA form, the CDR3 reads TGTGCCAGCAGCTTCGATGGGACAGGGGGCGACGAGCAGTACTTC. Its protein product is CASSFDGTGGDEQYF.

This clone came up a few times. The V gene is TRBV15, the J gene TRBJ1-1; TRBD1 agrees at 8 bases. V was clipped by 0 bases and J by 5 bases; unmatched bases: 8. CDR3 length: 16 residues. Germline V gene lookup returns CDR1 LNHNV and CDR2 YYDKDF (reference sequence). DNA for the CDR3: TGTGCCACCAGCAGAGATCCGAGACAGGGGAGGACTGAAGCTTTCTTT. Translated: CATSRDPRQGRTEAFF.

This clone occurred once. The V gene is TRBV28, the J gene TRBJ1-1; possible D gene TRBD1, 5 bases. CDR1 MDHEN and CDR2 SYDVKM come from the germline V gene. Trimming shortened V by 11 bases and J by 4 bases, and 14 bases separated the two germline ends. The CDR3 sequence is 12 residues long. CDR3 amino acids: CACGGVFTEAFF. DNA of the CDR3: TGTGCCTGTGGGGGGGTATTCACTGAAGCTTTCTTT.

The CDR3 reads CASSLVGGGETQYF. CDR3 sequence (DNA): TGTGCCAGCAGCTTAGTTGGAGGAGGAGAGACCCAGTACTTC. V usage is TRBV7-7 and J usage is TRBJ2-5, with D possibly matching TRBD2 (5 bases). The CDR3 spans 14 residues. CDR1 SSHAT and CDR2 FNYEAQ come from the germline V gene (reference sequence). V was clipped by 1 base and J by 4 bases, with 10 bases between them.

This rearrangement joins TRBV9 to TRBJ2-7; D may be TRBD2 (6 bases). The CDR3 loop spans 15 amino acids. Germline CDR1 and CDR2: SGDLS and YYNGEE. The ends were cut back, 2 bases at V and 3 bases at J, with 15 bases in the middle. The CDR3 here is CASSVGSGFFYEQYF. In DNA form, the CDR3 reads TGTGCCAGCAGCGTCGGTAGCGGCTTCTTCTACGAGCAGTACTTC. The whole variable domain, filled in from reference TRBV9 and TRBJ2-7, reads DSGVTQTPKHLITATGQRVTLRCSPRSGDLSVYWYQQSLDQGLQFLIQYYNGEERAKGNILERFSAQQFPDLHSELNLSSLELGDSALYFCASSVGSGFFYEQYFGPGTRLTVT.

V gene TRBV18 combines with J gene TRBJ2-5; tentative D call: TRBD1 (6 bases). Germline V lookup: CDR1 KGHSH, CDR2 LQKENI. Trimming left V 5 bases short and J 1 base short, with 14 bases between. The CDR3 consists of 15 residues. In DNA form, the CDR3 reads TGTGCCAGCTCATGGCCCGGGACAAGCCAAGAGACCCAGTACTTC. Residues: CASSWPGTSQETQYF.

This chain joins TRBV23-1 and TRBJ1-1; D is perhaps TRBD1 (6 bases). TRBV23-1 is noted as an ORF with a role that remains uncertain. V was cut by 6 bases and J by 1 base, with 9 bases left in between. The CDR3 totals 13 residues. This CDR3 reads CASSLDRNTEAFF. DNA for the CDR3: TGCGCCAGCAGCTTGGACAGGAACACTGAAGCTTTCTTT.

The rearrangement uses TRBV1 and TRBJ2-1; TRBD2 was called by the table and not checked on the DNA. TRBV1 has pseudogene status. This CDR3 contains 16 residues. CDR3 loop: CASSRPPGGGEGEQFF. DNA for the CDR3: TGCGCCAGCAGCCGGCCTCCTGGCGGGGGGGAGGGTGAGCAGTTCTTC.

The chain uses TRBV6-8 and TRBJ2-4, with D hard to call. Germline CDR1 reads MNHGY; CDR2 reads SAAAGT. The CDR3 runs to 12 residues. With 4 bases removed from V and 10 bases from J, the gap between germline ends came to 11 bases. DNA for the CDR3: TGTGCCAGCAGTTCCCGGGCGGAAATTCAGTACTTC. It translates to CASSSRAEIQYF.

In its sample, this clone was seen a few times. The chain joins TRBV28 to TRBJ2-7, with D uncertain. The germline V and J ends were trimmed by 1 base and 4 bases, with 8 bases remaining between them. The CDR3 is made up of 13 amino acids. The germline V gene has CDR1 MDHEN and CDR2 SYDVKM. CDR3 residues: CASSLSRHYEQYF. The DNA of the CDR3 is TGTGCCAGCAGTTTATCCAGGCATTACGAGCAGTACTTC.

DNA for the CDR3: TGCGCCAGCAGCTATAGGGAGGGGACAGATACGCAGTATTTT. Its protein is CASSYREGTDTQYF. The rearrangement links TRBV1 to TRBJ2-3; TRBD2, the table's D call, was not compared with the DNA. TRBV1 is given as a pseudogene. The CDR3 runs 14 residues.

The CDR3 loop reads CASSEAPTTEAFF. The CDR3 nucleotides are TGTGCCAGCAGTGAAGCTCCCACTACTGAAGCTTTCTTT. V usage is TRBV6-4 and J usage is TRBJ1-1; no clear D gene. Trimming shortened V by 3 bases and J by 5 bases, and 10 bases separated the two germline ends. This CDR3 is built from 13 residues. CDR1 and CDR2 from the germline V gene are MRHNA and SNTAGT.

The chain is built from TRBV6-4 and TRBJ2-3; TRBD2 matches at 14 bases. The CDR3 sequence is 14 residues long. J was trimmed by 8 bases and V by 5 bases; bases with no gene match: 3. Germline CDR1 reads MRHNA; CDR2 reads SNTAGT. CDR3 in DNA: TGTGCCAGCAGTTCGACTAGCGGGGGGGGTACGCAGTATTTT. Translation: CASSSTSGGGTQYF.